The 24 T cell receptor beta chains in this list originate from one sample, sequenced in a study of beta chain features in type 1 diabetes. Reverse transcription of all isolated RNA meant that expressed TCRB transcripts were sequenced. Using immunoSEQ multiplex PCR, the repertoire was profiled, and TCRdb retains in-frame clones only, with some absent. The sample lists hundreds of thousands of clones, 11% seen once, with over 0.015% in the top ten. Material: naive CD4+ T cells from blood. These receptors all stem from a woman between 25 and 40 years old in good health.

V is TRBV4-2 and J is TRBJ2-7; the match to TRBD2 covers 7 bases. The V segment lost 4 bases and the J segment 0 bases; nucleotides outside the gene matches: 6. The CDR3 sequence is 15 residues long. The germline V gene has CDR1 LGHNA and CDR2 YNFKEQ. The CDR3: CASSLNLAVSYEQYF. CDR3 nucleotides: TGTGCCAGCAGCCTTAATCTAGCGGTCTCCTACGAGCAGTACTTC.

This chain uses TRBV4-3 with TRBJ1-1; tentative D call: TRBD1 (5 bases). This CDR3 contains 14 residues. Germline V CDR1 and CDR2: LGHNA, YSLEER. V lost 0 bases, J lost 4 bases, and 9 bases lay in between. This CDR3 is CASSQDSRGTEAFF. CDR3 in DNA: TGCGCCAGCAGCCAAGATTCAAGGGGCACTGAAGCTTTCTTT.

This clone showed up just a few times. The chain couples TRBV9 to TRBJ2-1; 8 bases align to TRBD1. Germline values: CDR1 SGDLS, CDR2 YYNGEE. J gave up 6 bases and V 4 bases, and 6 bases lay outside the gene matches. The CDR3 extends over 14 amino acids. The CDR3 here is CASSTRQGSNEQFF. In nucleotides, the CDR3 is TGTGCCAGCAGCACCCGACAGGGGAGCAATGAGCAGTTCTTC.

This chain joins TRBV7-2 and TRBJ2-5; no definite D call. The CDR3 covers 12 residues. With 3 bases removed from V and 4 bases from J, the gap between germline ends came to 6 bases. Germline V gene data show CDR1 as SGHTA and CDR2 as FQGNSA. CDR3 DNA sequence: TGTGCCAGCAGCTTCCGTCGAGAGACCCAGTACTTC. This gives the protein CASSFRRETQYF.

The J gene is TRBJ1-5, the V gene TRBV27; 10 positions match TRBD1. The CDR3 covers 17 residues. CDR1 is MNHEY, CDR2 SMNVEV, per germline (reference sequence). V gave up 6 bases and J gave up 3 bases; unmatched junction bases: 11. In nucleotides, the CDR3 is TGTGCCAGCAGGCCTCAAATGGGACAGGGGAACAATCAGCCCCAGCATTTT. Amino acid sequence: CASRPQMGQGNNQPQHF.

This clone was seen a handful of times. The chain couples TRBV6-1 to TRBJ2-1; TRBD2 is a possible D gene (7 bases). CDR3 length equals 13 residues. Between the trimmed V and J ends, which lost 8 bases and 10 bases, there was a span of 18 bases. Germline CDR1 MNHNS, CDR2 SASEGT. The DNA for the CDR3 is TGTGCCAGCTCAGGGAGGGGGGCCGCCGAGCAGTTCTTC. This encodes CASSGRGAAEQFF.

This clone was found a few times. V usage is TRBV4-2 and J usage is TRBJ2-1, with 15 bases identical to TRBD2. The ends lost 5 bases at V and 8 bases at J; junction bases unmatched: 1. CDR3 length: 14 residues. Germline V gives CDR1 LGHNA, CDR2 YNFKEQ. The CDR3 protein is CASSRTSGRDEQFF. The CDR3 DNA follows: TGTGCCAGCAGCAGGACTAGCGGGAGGGATGAGCAGTTCTTC.

In this sample, this clone turned up a few times. The rearrangement links TRBV21-1 to TRBJ2-7; TRBD2 is the table's D call, not checked against the DNA. TRBV21-1 is designated a pseudogene. The CDR3 length is 11 residues. This CDR3 is CASSKIGEQYF. CDR3 nucleotides: TGTGCCAGCAGCAAGATCGGGGAGCAGTACTTC.

The rearrangement links TRBV5-1 to TRBJ2-3; tentatively, D is TRBD1 (6 bases). The CDR3 runs 14 residues. V was shortened by 4 bases and J by 0 bases, with 9 bases between the two germline ends. Germline lookup yields CDR1 SGHRS and CDR2 YFSETQ. Here the CDR3 reads CASSHTGSTDTQYF. The CDR3 DNA reads TGCGCCAGCAGCCACACAGGGAGCACAGATACGCAGTATTTT.

The chain carries TRBV5-1 and TRBJ2-7; 11 bases agree with TRBD2. V dropped 4 bases and J dropped 8; count of bases not matched to a gene: 8. The CDR3 is 14 residues long. From germline, CDR1 is SGHRS and CDR2 YFSETQ. CDR3 nucleotide sequence: TGCGCCAGCAGCGGGGGACTAGCGGACTCCAAGCAGTACTTC. Translated, it gives CASSGGLADSKQYF. Using reference TRBV5-1 and TRBJ2-7 for the parts outside the CDR3, the full variable domain is KAGVTQTPRYLIKTRGQQVTLSCSPISGHRSVSWYQQTPGQGLQFLFEYFSETQRNKGNFPGRFSGRQFSNSRSEMNVSTLELGDSALYLCASSGGLADSKQYFGPGTRLTVT.

The chain uses TRBV7-9 and TRBJ2-3, with 14 bases matching TRBD2. From germline, CDR1 is SEHNR and CDR2 FQNEAQ (reference sequence). CDR3 size: 14 residues. V was pared by 4 bases and J by 8 bases, with 2 bases of the junction left unmatched. The CDR3 DNA is TGTGCCAGCAGCTCAGGACTAGCGGGAGGTACGCAGTATTTT. This translates into CASSSGLAGGTQYF.

This clone was recorded a few times. V usage is TRBV29-1 and J usage is TRBJ1-1, with TRBD1 matching 10 bases. The germline CDR1 and CDR2 sequences are SQVTM and ANQGSEA. The CDR3 is 12 residues long. J was trimmed by 4 bases and V by 7 bases; bases with no gene match: 3. The CDR3 region has the DNA TGCAGCGCCGGACAGGGGGGCACTGAAGCTTTCTTT. Amino acid sequence: CSAGQGGTEAFF.

V gene TRBV7-9 combines with J gene TRBJ2-6; 9 bases map to TRBD2. The germline V gene has CDR1 SEHNR and CDR2 FQNEAQ (reference sequence). The CDR3 has 18 residues. With 2 bases clipped from V and 0 bases from J, the junction kept 5 bases outside the gene matches. The CDR3 here is CASSLLRGRVSGANVLTF. For the CDR3, the DNA is TGTGCCAGCAGCTTACTTCGCGGGAGGGTCTCTGGGGCCAACGTCCTGACTTTC.

This clone came up a few times. The rearrangement links TRBV29-1 to TRBJ2-1; possible D gene TRBD1, 5 bases. V lost 2 bases, J lost 6 bases, and 8 bases lay in between. This CDR3 contains 12 residues. CDR1 is SQVTM, CDR2 ANQGSEA, per germline. The CDR3 loop is CSVEPDTNEQFF. Here the CDR3 DNA reads TGCAGCGTTGAACCGGACACCAATGAGCAGTTCTTC.

This clone was detected only a few times. The V call is TRBV5-4, the J call TRBJ2-1; D possibly corresponds to TRBD2 (6 bases). CDR3 length: 16 residues. Trimming pared 4 bases from V and 3 bases from J, leaving 17 bases between. Germline values: CDR1 SGHNT, CDR2 YYREEE (reference sequence). The DNA for the CDR3 is TGTGCCAGCAGCCACGGACTTCTAGCGAGCTACAATGAGCAGTTCTTC. The encoded protein is CASSHGLLASYNEQFF.

This clone was seen a few times. V usage is TRBV7-9 and J usage is TRBJ2-7; weak D call: TRBD2 (6 bases). CDR1 is SEHNR and CDR2 is FQNEAQ in the germline V gene (reference sequence). This CDR3 has 14 amino acids. V gave up 3 bases and J gave up 2 bases, with 11 bases separating them. This CDR3 is CASSLAGTAYEQYF. The DNA of the CDR3 is TGTGCCAGCAGCTTGGCGGGAACCGCCTACGAGCAGTACTTC.

In its sample, this clone was seen a few times. Written as DNA, the CDR3 is TGTGCCTGGAGTGTGGGCGCCGGGACAGGTTTCCAGCCCCAGCATTTT. Its translation is CAWSVGAGTGFQPQHF. V and J are TRBV30 and TRBJ1-5, with TRBD1 matching over 8 bases. The CDR3 contains 16 residues. Losses at the gene ends were 0 bases for V and 7 bases for J; bases not matched to a gene: 11. Germline CDR1 is GTSNPN and CDR2 is SVGIG (reference sequence).

A few counts support this clone. This chain joins TRBV10-3 and TRBJ2-2, with D tentatively TRBD1 (5 bases). There are 16 residues in the CDR3. The V gene's germline CDR1 is ENHRY and CDR2 SYGVKD. V was pared by 0 bases and J by 4 bases, with 12 bases between. The CDR3 here is CAISESSGASTGELFF. Written as DNA, the CDR3 is TGTGCCATCAGTGAGTCCTCTGGGGCGAGCACCGGGGAGCTGTTTTTT.

This chain uses TRBV28 with TRBJ1-2; 10 nucleotides match TRBD1. Germline V gene data show CDR1 as MDHEN and CDR2 as SYDVKM. With V trimmed by 7 bases and J by 7 bases, 12 bases remained unmatched. CDR3 length: 15 residues. In DNA form, the CDR3 reads TGTGCCAGCAAGACCCGGGGGACAGGGGTAGTTGGCTACACCTTC. Its protein product is CASKTRGTGVVGYTF.

V usage is TRBV7-2 and J usage is TRBJ2-1; 14 bases are a match to TRBD2. After removal of 2 bases from V and 8 bases from J, the junction contained 8 bases not matched to a gene. Germline assignment: CDR1 SGHTA and CDR2 FQGNSA. The CDR3 totals 17 residues. CDR3 protein: CASSLLLGLAGVDEQFF. The CDR3 DNA reads TGTGCCAGCAGCTTATTATTGGGACTAGCGGGAGTAGATGAGCAGTTCTTC.

This clone has just a few counts. J is TRBJ2-1 and V is TRBV6-1, with 7 bases identical to TRBD2. Germline CDR1 MNHNS, CDR2 SASEGT. The CDR3 runs 14 residues. J lost 7 bases, V lost 4 bases, and 7 bases had no gene match. The CDR3 protein is CASSGGRGGNEQFF. The CDR3 DNA is TGTGCCAGCAGTGGGGGTCGGGGAGGGAATGAGCAGTTCTTC.

The table lists this clone with a few counts. The CDR3 spells CSVSAGGITEAFF. The CDR3 DNA reads TGCAGCGTTTCCGCAGGGGGTATCACTGAAGCTTTCTTT. The genes are TRBV29-1 and TRBJ1-1; 7 nucleotides agree with TRBD1. Germline CDR1 and CDR2: SQVTM and ANQGSEA. The CDR3 extends over 13 amino acids. J gave up 4 bases and V 5 bases, and 7 bases lay outside the gene matches. Drawing the rest from reference TRBV29-1 and TRBJ1-1, the complete variable domain is SAVISQKPSRDICQRGTSLTIQCQVDSQVTMMFWYRQQPGQSLTLIATANQGSEATYESGFVIDKFPISRPNLTFSTLTVSNMSPEDSSIYLCSVSAGGITEAFFGQGTRLTVV.

This clone was picked up a small number of times. This rearrangement joins TRBV6-5 to TRBJ2-7; tentative D call: TRBD1 (6 bases). V lost 0 bases to trimming and J lost 4 bases, with 13 bases between them. Germline-derived CDR1 and CDR2 are MNHEY and SVGAGI. This CDR3 spans 15 amino acids. The CDR3 is CASSYSRGSGYEQYF. CDR3 sequence (DNA): TGTGCCAGCAGTTACTCGAGGGGGAGTGGATACGAGCAGTACTTC.

The rearrangement uses TRBV7-9 and TRBJ1-2; D is perhaps TRBD1 (5 bases). This CDR3 comprises 14 residues. V lost 1 base to trimming and J lost 2 bases, with 8 bases between them. The germline V gene has CDR1 SEHNR and CDR2 FQNEAQ (reference sequence). CDR3 region: CASSLVTENYGYTF. Written as DNA, the CDR3 is TGTGCCAGCAGCTTAGTGACAGAGAACTATGGCTACACCTTC.